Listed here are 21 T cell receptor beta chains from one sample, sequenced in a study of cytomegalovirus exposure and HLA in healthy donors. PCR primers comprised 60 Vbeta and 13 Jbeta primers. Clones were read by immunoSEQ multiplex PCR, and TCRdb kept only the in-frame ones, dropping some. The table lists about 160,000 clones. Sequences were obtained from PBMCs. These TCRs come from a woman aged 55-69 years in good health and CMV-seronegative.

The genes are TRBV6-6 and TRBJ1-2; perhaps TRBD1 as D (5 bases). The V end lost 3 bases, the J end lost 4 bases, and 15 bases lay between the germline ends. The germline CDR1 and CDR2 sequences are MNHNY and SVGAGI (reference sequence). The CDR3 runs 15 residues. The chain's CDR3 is CASSYSEGHFYGYTF. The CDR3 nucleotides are TGTGCCAGCAGTTATTCCGAAGGACATTTCTATGGCTACACCTTC.

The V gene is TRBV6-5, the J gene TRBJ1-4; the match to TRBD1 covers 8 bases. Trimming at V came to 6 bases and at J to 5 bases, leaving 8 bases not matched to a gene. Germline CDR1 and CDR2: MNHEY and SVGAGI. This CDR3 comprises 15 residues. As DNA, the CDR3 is TGTGCCAGCAGCTTCGACAGGGGTTCGAATGAAAAACTGTTTTTT. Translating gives CASSFDRGSNEKLFF.

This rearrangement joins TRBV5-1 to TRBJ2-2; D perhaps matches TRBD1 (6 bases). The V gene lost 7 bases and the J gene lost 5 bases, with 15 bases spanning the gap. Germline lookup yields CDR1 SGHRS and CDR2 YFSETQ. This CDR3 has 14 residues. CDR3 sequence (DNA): TGCGCCAGCCAAGCTATAGGGGGAACCGGGGAGCTGTTTTTT. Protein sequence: CASQAIGGTGELFF.

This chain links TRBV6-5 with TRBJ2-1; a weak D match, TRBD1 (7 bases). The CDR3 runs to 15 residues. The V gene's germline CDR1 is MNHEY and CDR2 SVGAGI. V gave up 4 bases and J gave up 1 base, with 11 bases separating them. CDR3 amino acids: CASSSQGGSYNEQFF. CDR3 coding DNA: TGTGCCAGCAGTTCCCAGGGGGGTTCCTACAATGAGCAGTTCTTC.

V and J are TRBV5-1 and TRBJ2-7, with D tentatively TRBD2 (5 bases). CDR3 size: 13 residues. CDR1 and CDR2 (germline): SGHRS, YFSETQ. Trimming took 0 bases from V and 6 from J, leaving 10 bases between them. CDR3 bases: TGCGCCAGCAGCTTGGCACCTGGGAGCGAGCAGTACTTC. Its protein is CASSLAPGSEQYF.

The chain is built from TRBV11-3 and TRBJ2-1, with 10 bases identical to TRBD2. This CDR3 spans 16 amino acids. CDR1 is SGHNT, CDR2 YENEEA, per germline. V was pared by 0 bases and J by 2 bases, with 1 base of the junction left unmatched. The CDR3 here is CASSLEGTSAYNEQFF. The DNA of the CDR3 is TGTGCCAGCAGCTTAGAAGGGACTAGCGCCTACAATGAGCAGTTCTTC.

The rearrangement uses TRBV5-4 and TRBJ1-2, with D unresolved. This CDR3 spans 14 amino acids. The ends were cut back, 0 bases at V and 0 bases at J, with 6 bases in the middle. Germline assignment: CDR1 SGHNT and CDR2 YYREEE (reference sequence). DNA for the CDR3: TGTGCCAGCAGCTTGGCCGTGTCTAACTATGGCTACACCTTC. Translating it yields CASSLAVSNYGYTF.

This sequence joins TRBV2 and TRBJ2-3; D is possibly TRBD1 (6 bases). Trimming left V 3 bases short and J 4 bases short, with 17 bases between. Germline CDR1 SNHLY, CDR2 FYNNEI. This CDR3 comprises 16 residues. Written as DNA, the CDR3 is TGTGCCAGCAGTGATTGGGCAGGGGCGCTGGCAGATACGCAGTATTTT. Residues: CASSDWAGALADTQYF.

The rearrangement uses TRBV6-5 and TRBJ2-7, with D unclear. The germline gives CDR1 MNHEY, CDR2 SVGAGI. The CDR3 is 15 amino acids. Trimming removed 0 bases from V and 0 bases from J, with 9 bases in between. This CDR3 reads CASSYSEWSSYEQYF. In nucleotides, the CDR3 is TGTGCCAGCAGTTACTCGGAGTGGAGCTCCTACGAGCAGTACTTC.

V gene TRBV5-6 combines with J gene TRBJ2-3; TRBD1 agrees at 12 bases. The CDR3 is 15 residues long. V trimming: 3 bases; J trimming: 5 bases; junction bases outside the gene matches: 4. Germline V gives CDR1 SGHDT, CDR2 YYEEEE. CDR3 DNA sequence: TGTGCCAGCAGCTCGGGACAGGGGGCGGGAGATACGCAGTATTTT. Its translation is CASSSGQGAGDTQYF.

The DNA for the CDR3 is TGTGCCAGCAGCGCCAGGGGTCAGCCCCAGCATTTT. This codes for CASSARGQPQHF. The chain combines TRBV14 with TRBJ1-5; possible D gene TRBD1, 6 bases. The ends were cut back, 5 bases at V and 6 bases at J, with 8 bases in the middle. The V gene's germline CDR1 is SGHDN and CDR2 FVKESK. There are 12 residues in the CDR3.

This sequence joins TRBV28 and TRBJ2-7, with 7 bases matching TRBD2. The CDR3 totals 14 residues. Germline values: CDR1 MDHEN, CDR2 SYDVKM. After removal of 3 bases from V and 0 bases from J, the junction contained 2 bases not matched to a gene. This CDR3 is CASSFGGSSYEQYF. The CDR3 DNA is TGTGCCAGCAGTTTCGGGGGGTCCTCCTACGAGCAGTACTTC. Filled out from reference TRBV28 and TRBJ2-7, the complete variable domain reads DVKVTQSSRYLVKRTGEKVFLECVQDMDHENMFWYRQDPGLGLRLIYFSYDVKMKEKGDIPEGYSVSREKKERFSLILESASTNQTSMYLCASSFGGSSYEQYFGPGTRLTVT.

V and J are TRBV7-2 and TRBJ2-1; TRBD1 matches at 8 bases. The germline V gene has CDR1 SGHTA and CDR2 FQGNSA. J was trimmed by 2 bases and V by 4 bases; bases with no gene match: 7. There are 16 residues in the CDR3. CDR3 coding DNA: TGTGCCAGCAGCTATCAGGGGGCGAGTACCTACAATGAGCAGTTCTTC. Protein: CASSYQGASTYNEQFF.

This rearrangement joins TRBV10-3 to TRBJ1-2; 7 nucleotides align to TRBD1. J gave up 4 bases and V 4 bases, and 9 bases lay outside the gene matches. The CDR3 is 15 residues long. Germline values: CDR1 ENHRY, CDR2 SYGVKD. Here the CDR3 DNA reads TGTGCCATCAGTGCTCGACAGGGTTGGACCTATGGCTACACCTTC. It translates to CAISARQGWTYGYTF.

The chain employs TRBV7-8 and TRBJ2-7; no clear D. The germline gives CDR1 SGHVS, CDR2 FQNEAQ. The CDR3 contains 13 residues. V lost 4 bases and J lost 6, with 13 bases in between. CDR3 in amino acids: CASSSDLPGEQYF. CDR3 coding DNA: TGTGCCAGCAGCTCTGACCTTCCAGGCGAGCAGTACTTC.

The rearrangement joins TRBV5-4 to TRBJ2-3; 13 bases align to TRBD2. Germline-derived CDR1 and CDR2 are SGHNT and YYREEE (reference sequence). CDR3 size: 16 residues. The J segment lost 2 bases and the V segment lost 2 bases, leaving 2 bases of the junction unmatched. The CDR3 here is CASSFGLAGATDTQYF. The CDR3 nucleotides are TGTGCCAGCAGCTTCGGACTAGCGGGGGCCACAGATACGCAGTATTTT.

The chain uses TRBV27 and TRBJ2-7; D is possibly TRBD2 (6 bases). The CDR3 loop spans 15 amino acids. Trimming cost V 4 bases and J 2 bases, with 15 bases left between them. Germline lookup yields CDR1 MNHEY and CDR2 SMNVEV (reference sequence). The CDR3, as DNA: TGTGCCAGCAGTTCATCCGGGACTGATACCTACGAGCAGTACTTC. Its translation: CASSSSGTDTYEQYF.

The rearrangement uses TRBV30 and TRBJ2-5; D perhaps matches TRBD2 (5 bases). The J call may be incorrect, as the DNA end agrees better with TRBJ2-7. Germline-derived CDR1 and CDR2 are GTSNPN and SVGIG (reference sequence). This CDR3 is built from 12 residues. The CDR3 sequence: CAWRGEIAEQYF. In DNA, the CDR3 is TGTGCCTGGAGGGGAGAGATCGCCGAGCAGTACTTC.

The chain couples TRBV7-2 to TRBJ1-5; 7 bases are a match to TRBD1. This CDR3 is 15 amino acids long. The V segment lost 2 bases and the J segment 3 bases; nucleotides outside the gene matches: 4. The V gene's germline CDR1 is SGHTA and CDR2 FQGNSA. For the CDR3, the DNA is TGTGCCAGCAGCTTATTGGGACAGTTCAATCAGCCCCAGCATTTT. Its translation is CASSLLGQFNQPQHF.

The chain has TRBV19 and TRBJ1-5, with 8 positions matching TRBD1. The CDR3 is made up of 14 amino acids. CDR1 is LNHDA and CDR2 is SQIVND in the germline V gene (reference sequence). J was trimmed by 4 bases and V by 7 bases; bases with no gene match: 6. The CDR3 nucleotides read TGTGCCAGTAACCAGGGGGCCGGGAATCAGCCCCAGCATTTT. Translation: CASNQGAGNQPQHF.

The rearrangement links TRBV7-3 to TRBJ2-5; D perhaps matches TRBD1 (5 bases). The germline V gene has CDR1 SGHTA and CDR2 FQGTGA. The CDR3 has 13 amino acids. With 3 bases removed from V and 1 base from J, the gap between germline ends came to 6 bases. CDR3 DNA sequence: TGTGCCAGCAGCTTCGACAGCCAAGAGACCCAGTACTTC. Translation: CASSFDSQETQYF. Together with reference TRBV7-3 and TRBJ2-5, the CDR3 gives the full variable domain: GAGVSQTPSNKVTEKGKYVELRCDPISGHTALYWYRQSLGQGPEFLIYFQGTGAADDSGLPNDRFFAVRPEGSVSTLKIQRTERGDSAVYLCASSFDSQETQYFGPGTRLLVL.